This T cell receptor beta chain was identified in a study of untreated major depressive disorder (dated by TCRdb to the late 2010s). As for the study more broadly: The study was a cross-sectional case-control comparison of T cell phenotype and TCR repertoire between antidepressant-free major depressive disorder patients and individually matched non-depressed controls. The paper as a whole reports these results and caveats: A comparatively small study sample was produced by the strict matching and exclusion criteria, and the generalizability of findings was thereby limited. For the sequencing comparisons, one-tailed planned tests were applied to only three preselected Vbeta families.

In its sample, this clone was seen once. No antigen is known for it. Base qualities are missing; no much larger clone stands one base away. The Qiagen DNeasy Blood and Tissue Kit was used to extract total genomic DNA from the purified CD4+ T cells. Amplification and sequencing of the TCRbeta CDR3 region, as defined according to IMGT, were carried out with immunoSEQ immunosequencing protocols. The authors' analysis ran thus. Preprocessing of raw sequence data for PCR and sequencing error correction was performed by the immunoSEQ service. The sequence data were imported into the immunoSEQ Analyzer and were further analyzed using VDJtools v1.0.7. The paired Wilcoxon signed-rank test was used to test differences between patients and controls. TCRdb took this table from immuneACCESS and kept in-frame rearrangements with V and J called. Such tables lack part of the clones; where checked against another copy, unresolved V genes explain under half of the gap, and the rest is unexplained. V, J and clone size reflect that table, while D and trimming were determined from the DNA. The sample contains about 21,000 clones, 85% to 95% of them found a single time. Roughly 0.31% of the sample rests with the top ten.

For sex, age, current smoking status and body mass index, every depressed patient had a pairwise-matched non-depressed control. European descent was reported for all participants. No current or lifetime mood disorder was present in controls, and Quick Inventory of Depressive Symptoms-Self Report scores of 5 or less were recorded for controls. Major medical conditions, Axis I/II comorbidities, regular medication or illicit drug use, and drinking over 100 g alcohol a week were all grounds for excluding any participant. From each participant, around 31 ml of peripheral blood was collected into EDTA tubes. CD4+ T cells were purified from thawed PBMCs by magnetic negative selection with the BD IMag Human CD4 T Lymphocyte Enrichment Set. Flow cytometry confirmed that the CD4+ enrichment method typically gave approximately 96% purity. A subgroup of a few case-control pairs, chosen blind to the chemokine receptor expression and flow-cytometric repertoire skewing results, underwent TCRbeta sequencing. All blood samples were collected in the morning at 8:00 a.m., and PBMCs were isolated by Ficoll-Hypaque gradient centrifugation. PBMCs were cryopreserved by gradual cooling to -80°C and stored in liquid nitrogen until assayed.

The receptor's source is a man aged 30 to 45 in good health. The sample taken for sequencing was CD4+ T cells from PBMCs.

The DNA is as follows: TGTGCCAGCAGCGAGGACCGCGAAGGCTACACCTTC. Translated, this gives CASSEDREGYTF. This receptor chain uses TRBV5-8 and TRBJ1-2; the D gene is unclear. CDR1 and CDR2 are drawn from the germline V gene: SGHTS, YDEGEE. V and J lose 4 bases and 8 bases, and a span of 12 bases separates them. Counted from cysteine to phenylalanine, this CDR3 has 12 amino acids. Of the read, only the CDR3 DNA is kept; its 36 bases are in frame from base 1.